The clone carrying this T cell receptor (beta chain) has a handful of counts. Its antigen is undetermined. Per the germline V gene, CDR1 is LNHNV and CDR2 is YYDKDF (reference sequence). The CDR3 is 16 amino acids. The junction had 9 bases not matched to a gene; V was cut back by 6 bases and J by 7 bases. Stated time point: patch test 1, 2 weeks after DPC sensitization. Treatment defined: therapeutic diphenylcyclopropenone sensitization with weekly scalp DPC. The authors extracted total RNA from unfractionated whole blood. Blood was collected ahead of every patch test applied. Individual cDNA molecules had unique molecular identifiers attached to them by the library. TCRdb fed the RACE reads into MiXCR, producing one record per CDR3 protein. The sample contains 35,000 or so distinct CDR3 sequences, 6% to 7% of which appear only once. This entry is derived from a study of human T cells and chemical hapten exposure.

Study observations and caveats: TCRs at high frequency, those above 1 in 1000, did not change with DPC sensitization. Compared with pre-sensitization or healthy control sets, expanded TCRs clustered more.

The sequenced sample was whole blood, obtained in connection with sensitization to the hapten diphenylcyclopropenone (DPC). This sequence joins TRBV15 and TRBJ2-1; 13 nucleotides align to TRBD2. This sequence was found in a woman in her twenties or thirties with alopecia areata. Some clones in this sample may be carry-over from other donors' samples. The CDR3 region is CATRESLAGGGNEQFF. Here the CDR3 DNA reads TGTGCCACCAGGGAATCACTAGCGGGGGGGGGGAATGAGCAGTTCTTC.